Listed below are T cell receptor beta chains from one sample, sequenced in a study of regulatory T cells in long-lasting Graves disease. TCRdb re-called the multiplex PCR reads through MiXCR, storing one row per CDR3 protein. The table lists 400,000 to 500,000 distinct CDR3 sequences, 20% to 25% of them singletons. This sample comprised peripheral blood mononuclear cells (PBMCs), obtained when the disease was refractory, from a patient treated with antithyroid drugs. These receptors came from a female donor with Graves disease. Each CDR3 is given with its conserved first and last residue. Some rows have no size entry. The others give once, few or many, or a class for an expanded clone.

CDR3aa: CASSEDETQYF
v_gene: TRBV2
j_gene: TRBJ2-5
abundance: many

CDR3aa: CAISGQGAPRNTIYF
v_gene: TRBV10-3
j_gene: TRBJ1-3
abundance: few

CDR3aa: CASSPRSSYNEQFF
v_gene: TRBV7-9
j_gene: TRBJ2-1
abundance: .

CDR3aa: CASMAQGWHEQYF
v_gene: TRBV19
j_gene: TRBJ2-7
abundance: .

CDR3aa: CASKRSSETQYF
v_gene: TRBV12-3/TRBV12-4
j_gene: TRBJ2-5
abundance: many

CDR3aa: CASSSLAGGRSTQYF
v_gene: TRBV11-2
j_gene: TRBJ2-3
abundance: .

CDR3aa: CSVEVRATSTDTQYF
v_gene: TRBV29-1
j_gene: TRBJ2-3
abundance: .

CDR3aa: CSVPGGTTDTQYF
v_gene: TRBV29-1
j_gene: TRBJ2-3
abundance: .

CDR3aa: CASSHDRGHYEQYF
v_gene: TRBV19
j_gene: TRBJ2-7
abundance: .

CDR3aa: CASSTTTGAQPQHF
v_gene: TRBV6-2/TRBV6-3
j_gene: TRBJ1-5
abundance: .

CDR3aa: CASSYGQTIEELFF
v_gene: TRBV6-5
j_gene: TRBJ2-2
abundance: many

CDR3aa: CASSSRDRGETQYF
v_gene: TRBV18
j_gene: TRBJ2-5
abundance: many

CDR3aa: CSVGAGTGYGYTF
v_gene: TRBV29-1
j_gene: TRBJ1-2
abundance: .

CDR3aa: CASSQVVGTAGYTF
v_gene: TRBV3-1
j_gene: TRBJ1-2
abundance: few

CDR3aa: CATSEPPGLAGDETQYF
v_gene: TRBV24-1
j_gene: TRBJ2-5
abundance: .

CDR3aa: CASSRQGWSTEAFF
v_gene: TRBV6-2/TRBV6-3
j_gene: TRBJ1-1
abundance: few

CDR3aa: CASTQNGVQYF
v_gene: TRBV28
j_gene: TRBJ2-7
abundance: many

CDR3aa: CASSPGTADNQPQHF
v_gene: TRBV5-1
j_gene: TRBJ1-5
abundance: few

CDR3aa: CASSLSSGTGELFF
v_gene: TRBV28
j_gene: TRBJ2-2
abundance: .

CDR3aa: CASSLLNLAGGSTYEQYF
v_gene: TRBV28
j_gene: TRBJ2-7
abundance: many

CDR3aa: CASSISRRREKLFF
v_gene: TRBV19
j_gene: TRBJ1-4
abundance: many

CDR3aa: CASRVQVFEDQPQHF
v_gene: TRBV6-1
j_gene: TRBJ1-5
abundance: .

CDR3aa: CASSLEGRGNQPQHF
v_gene: TRBV5-1
j_gene: TRBJ1-5
abundance: many

CDR3aa: CASSLAVGTRAGELFF
v_gene: TRBV7-6
j_gene: TRBJ2-2
abundance: .

CDR3aa: CSATISGGRTYEQYF
v_gene: TRBV20-1
j_gene: TRBJ2-7
abundance: few

CDR3aa: CASRSGGRDTYEQYF
v_gene: TRBV28
j_gene: TRBJ2-7
abundance: .

CDR3aa: CASSVGETGKETQYF
v_gene: TRBV11-2
j_gene: TRBJ2-5
abundance: many

CDR3aa: CASSLVGWGPDTEAFF
v_gene: TRBV7-9
j_gene: TRBJ1-1
abundance: .

CDR3aa: CASSQVRRGEQFF
v_gene: TRBV3-1
j_gene: TRBJ2-1
abundance: few

CDR3aa: CASNIQGLGQPQHF
v_gene: TRBV19
j_gene: TRBJ1-5
abundance: few

CDR3aa: CSARTGLVRSYEQYF
v_gene: TRBV20-1
j_gene: TRBJ2-7
abundance: .

CDR3aa: CASSYPELDNEQFF
v_gene: TRBV6-2/TRBV6-3
j_gene: TRBJ2-1
abundance: .

CDR3aa: CSVTMDKGLAPEQYF
v_gene: TRBV29-1
j_gene: TRBJ2-7
abundance: .

CDR3aa: CASSTTGGSYGYTF
v_gene: TRBV6-1
j_gene: TRBJ1-2
abundance: many

CDR3aa: CASGRDNYEQYF
v_gene: TRBV2
j_gene: TRBJ2-7
abundance: many

CDR3aa: CASSSPGGVFPYEQYF
v_gene: TRBV7-3
j_gene: TRBJ2-7
abundance: many

CDR3aa: CSALGAINAGTEAFF
v_gene: TRBV29-1
j_gene: TRBJ1-1
abundance: few

CDR3aa: CATSDLPGTNTEAFF
v_gene: TRBV24-1
j_gene: TRBJ1-1
abundance: many

CDR3aa: CASSPVGDEKLFF
v_gene: TRBV5-6
j_gene: TRBJ1-4
abundance: .

CDR3aa: CASRTTLRGGYTF
v_gene: TRBV12-3/TRBV12-4
j_gene: TRBJ1-2
abundance: many

CDR3aa: CASSNRDSQETQYF
v_gene: TRBV7-9
j_gene: TRBJ2-5
abundance: many

CDR3aa: CASSYGRIRGYGYTF
v_gene: TRBV6-5
j_gene: TRBJ1-2
abundance: .

CDR3aa: CASSIPTGRGTEAFF
v_gene: TRBV19
j_gene: TRBJ1-1
abundance: .

CDR3aa: CASSTGTDTEAFF
v_gene: TRBV11-2
j_gene: TRBJ1-1
abundance: many

CDR3aa: CASSPEQGSNEQYF
v_gene: TRBV13
j_gene: TRBJ2-7
abundance: few

CDR3aa: CASSFVHTEAFF
v_gene: TRBV28
j_gene: TRBJ1-1
abundance: many

CDR3aa: CASSSLGGAQSPLHF
v_gene: TRBV12-3/TRBV12-4
j_gene: TRBJ1-6
abundance: many

CDR3aa: CASRSPTSGGALYYNEQFF
v_gene: TRBV28
j_gene: TRBJ2-1
abundance: .

CDR3aa: CASSSISGTDSYEQYF
v_gene: TRBV7-9
j_gene: TRBJ2-7
abundance: few

CDR3aa: CASIRRGGTEAFF
v_gene: TRBV2
j_gene: TRBJ1-1
abundance: few

CDR3aa: CASSLGGSSQPQHF
v_gene: TRBV27
j_gene: TRBJ1-5
abundance: few

CDR3aa: CSAWGGWSNQPQHF
v_gene: TRBV20-1
j_gene: TRBJ1-5
abundance: .

CDR3aa: CASGTESSYEQYF
v_gene: TRBV6-1
j_gene: TRBJ2-7
abundance: many

CDR3aa: CATSRDRGLASSNQPQHF
v_gene: TRBV15
j_gene: TRBJ1-5
abundance: many

CDR3aa: CASSSGTGESEQYF
v_gene: TRBV12-3/TRBV12-4
j_gene: TRBJ2-7
abundance: many